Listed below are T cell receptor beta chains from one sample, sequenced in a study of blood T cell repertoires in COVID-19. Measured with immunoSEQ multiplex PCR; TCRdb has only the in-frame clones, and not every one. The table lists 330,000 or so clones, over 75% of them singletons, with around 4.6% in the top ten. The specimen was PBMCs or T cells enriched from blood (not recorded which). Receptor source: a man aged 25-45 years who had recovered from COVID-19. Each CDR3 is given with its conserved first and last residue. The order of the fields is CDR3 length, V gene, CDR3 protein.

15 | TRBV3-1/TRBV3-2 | CASSQVRRSVYGYTF
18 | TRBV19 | CASSNRGTVISGANVLTF
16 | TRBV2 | CASSYGLTAVYNEQFF
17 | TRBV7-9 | CASSSPDRGGGSYGYTF
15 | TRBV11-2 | CASSHLGTLNTEAFF
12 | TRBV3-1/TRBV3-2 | CASSHGGNTIYF
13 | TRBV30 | CAWSPVSGGTQYF
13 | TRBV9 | CASSVDEGTEAFF
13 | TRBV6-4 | CASSALGGETQYF
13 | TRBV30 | CAWRRTENTEAFF
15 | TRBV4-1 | CASSQLDRVNTEAFF
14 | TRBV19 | CASSFGGPYNEQFF
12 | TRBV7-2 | CASSVQGYEQYF
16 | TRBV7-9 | CASSLALDREDGELFF
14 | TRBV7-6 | CASSQDRVQETQYF
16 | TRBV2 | CASSASGDPSLGEQYF
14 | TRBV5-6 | CASSSRQGKYEQYF
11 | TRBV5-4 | CASSSGQGSTF
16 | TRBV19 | CASSIDLSGAPREAFF
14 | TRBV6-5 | CASSYSEGVVGYTF
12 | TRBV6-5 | CASKTGGRTQYF
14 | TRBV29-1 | CSVEGRGSDGEQYF
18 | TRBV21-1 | CASSKGRGQGVRAYEQYF
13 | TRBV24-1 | CATSVTGNQPQHF
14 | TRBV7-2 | CASSLGAGPYEQYF
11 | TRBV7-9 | CASSLINEQYF
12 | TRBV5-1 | CASSFDQETQYF
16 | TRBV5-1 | CASRLSGLAGVDTQYF
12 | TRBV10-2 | CAGGWGVDTQYF
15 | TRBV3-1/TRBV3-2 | CASSQSGTFTYEQYF
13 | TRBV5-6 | CASSFPGDTEAFF
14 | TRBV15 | CATSAFSAGETQYF
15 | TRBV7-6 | CASSLRRGKNTEAFF
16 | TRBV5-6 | CASSPRPGRSNQPQHF
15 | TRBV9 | CASSDRTGYTGELFF
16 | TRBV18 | CASSPGAQTGSGGYTF
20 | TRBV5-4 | CASSLEFASGGERNTGELFF
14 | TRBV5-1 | CASSFWGGQETQYF
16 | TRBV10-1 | CASSTSQGAAYNEQFF
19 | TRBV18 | CASSPPLAGAPISYNEQFF
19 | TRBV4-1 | CASSQERRIAGQGHYEQYF
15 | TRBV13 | CATGEARFPTGELFF
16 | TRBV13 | CASSPGASGLTDTQYF
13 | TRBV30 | CAWRTVNTGELFF
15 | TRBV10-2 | CASSESGGRQETQYF
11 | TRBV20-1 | CSASGLPAYTF
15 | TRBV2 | CASNPRPTGAYEQYF
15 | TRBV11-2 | CASSFAGGIGDEQFF
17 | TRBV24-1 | CATSDRLAGYNIGELFF
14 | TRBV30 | CAWKRGGSTDTQYF
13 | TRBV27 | CASRLAGSGELFF
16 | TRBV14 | CASSESRDRVYDEQFF
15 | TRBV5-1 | CASSFGGVAGNTIYF
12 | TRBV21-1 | CASSKAPLEQYF